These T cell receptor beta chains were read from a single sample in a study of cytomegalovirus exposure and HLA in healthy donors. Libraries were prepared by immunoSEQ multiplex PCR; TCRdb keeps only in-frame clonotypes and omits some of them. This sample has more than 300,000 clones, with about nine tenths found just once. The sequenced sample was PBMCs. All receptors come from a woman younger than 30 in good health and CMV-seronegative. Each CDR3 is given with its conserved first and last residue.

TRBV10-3 CAISEGVAGENEQFF
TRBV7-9 CASSFYVTGTVYEQYF
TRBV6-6 CASIRAGANVLTF
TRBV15 CATSSSVMDSLQYF
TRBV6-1 CASSGVASGSYEQYF
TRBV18 CASSPREREQYF
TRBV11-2 CASSASTGPFYGYTF
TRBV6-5 CASSYGQGTEEQFF
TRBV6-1 CASRGTGLSYEQYF
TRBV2 CASSATAGLAGVGDTQYF
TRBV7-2 CASSSSRGQGAAGYTF
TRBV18 CASSPLIGGNTEAFF
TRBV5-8 CASSLAQGIYEQYF
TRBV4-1 CASSPGTGGRRDEQFF
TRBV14 CASSQETGNTQYF
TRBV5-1 CASAVEGDTQYF
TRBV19 CATSDPGGNQPQHF
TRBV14 CASSQDTGTGRTEAFF
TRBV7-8 CASSQSVAGYEQYF
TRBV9 CASSVEVGGPAAQYF
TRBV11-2 CASSVTQWPLEQYF
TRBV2 CASRNDRNTEAFF
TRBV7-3 CASSHPGGELFF
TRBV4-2 CASSQEGASSYEQYF
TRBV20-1 CSVAVTDTQYF
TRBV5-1 CASSLTRSGFPYEQYF
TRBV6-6 CASSRSGNSGANVLTF
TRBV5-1 CASSLDRGGHEQYF
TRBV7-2 CASSLAGGRYNEQFF
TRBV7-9 CASSYVDSPYEQYF
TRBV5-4 CASSSQGDTEAFF
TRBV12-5 CASGLVEDSRGYTF
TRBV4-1 CASSQGREGSGELFF
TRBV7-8 CASSLAPANYGYTF
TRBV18 CASSQQQNTGELFF
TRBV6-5 CASRMLGQGLYEQYF
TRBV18 CASSMAGIWDTEAFF
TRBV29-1 CSGRTGINYGYTF
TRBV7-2 CASSPPVPGRETQYF